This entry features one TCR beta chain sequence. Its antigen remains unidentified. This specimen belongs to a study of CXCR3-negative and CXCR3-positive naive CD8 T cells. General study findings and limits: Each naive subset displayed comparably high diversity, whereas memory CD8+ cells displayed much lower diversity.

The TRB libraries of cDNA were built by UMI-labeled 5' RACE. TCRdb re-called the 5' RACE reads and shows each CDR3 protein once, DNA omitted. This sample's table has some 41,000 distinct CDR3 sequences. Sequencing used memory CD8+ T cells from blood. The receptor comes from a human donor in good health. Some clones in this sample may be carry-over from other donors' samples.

CDR3 loop: CASSLSVTGYNEQFF. V and J are TRBV12-3 or TRBV12-4 and TRBJ2-1; TCRdb's D call, TRBD1, is unchecked because there is no DNA. The CDR3 extends over 15 amino acids.